This T cell receptor beta chain was recorded in a study of yellow fever vaccine responses in identical twins. TCRdb reanalysed the RT-PCR reads using MiXCR and keeps one entry per CDR3 protein. This sample carries 25,000 or so distinct CDR3 sequences, over 75% of them seen once, and the ten largest clones take roughly 5%. The V gene's germline CDR1 is SQVTM and CDR2 ANQGSEA. The CDR3 runs to 14 residues. Trimming removed 6 bases from V and 4 bases from J, with 16 bases in between. The chain links TRBV29-1 to TRBJ2-1; D is uncertain. This TCR was sampled from a woman under 30 who received the yellow fever vaccine. The sample in question was T cells from blood (PBMCs), unsorted or a sorted subset (not recorded which), obtained before or after yellow fever vaccination (not recorded which). The CDR3 sequence: CSVLKDGEYNEQFF. The DNA of the CDR3 is TGCAGCGTCCTTAAGGACGGAGAATACAATGAGCAGTTCTTC.